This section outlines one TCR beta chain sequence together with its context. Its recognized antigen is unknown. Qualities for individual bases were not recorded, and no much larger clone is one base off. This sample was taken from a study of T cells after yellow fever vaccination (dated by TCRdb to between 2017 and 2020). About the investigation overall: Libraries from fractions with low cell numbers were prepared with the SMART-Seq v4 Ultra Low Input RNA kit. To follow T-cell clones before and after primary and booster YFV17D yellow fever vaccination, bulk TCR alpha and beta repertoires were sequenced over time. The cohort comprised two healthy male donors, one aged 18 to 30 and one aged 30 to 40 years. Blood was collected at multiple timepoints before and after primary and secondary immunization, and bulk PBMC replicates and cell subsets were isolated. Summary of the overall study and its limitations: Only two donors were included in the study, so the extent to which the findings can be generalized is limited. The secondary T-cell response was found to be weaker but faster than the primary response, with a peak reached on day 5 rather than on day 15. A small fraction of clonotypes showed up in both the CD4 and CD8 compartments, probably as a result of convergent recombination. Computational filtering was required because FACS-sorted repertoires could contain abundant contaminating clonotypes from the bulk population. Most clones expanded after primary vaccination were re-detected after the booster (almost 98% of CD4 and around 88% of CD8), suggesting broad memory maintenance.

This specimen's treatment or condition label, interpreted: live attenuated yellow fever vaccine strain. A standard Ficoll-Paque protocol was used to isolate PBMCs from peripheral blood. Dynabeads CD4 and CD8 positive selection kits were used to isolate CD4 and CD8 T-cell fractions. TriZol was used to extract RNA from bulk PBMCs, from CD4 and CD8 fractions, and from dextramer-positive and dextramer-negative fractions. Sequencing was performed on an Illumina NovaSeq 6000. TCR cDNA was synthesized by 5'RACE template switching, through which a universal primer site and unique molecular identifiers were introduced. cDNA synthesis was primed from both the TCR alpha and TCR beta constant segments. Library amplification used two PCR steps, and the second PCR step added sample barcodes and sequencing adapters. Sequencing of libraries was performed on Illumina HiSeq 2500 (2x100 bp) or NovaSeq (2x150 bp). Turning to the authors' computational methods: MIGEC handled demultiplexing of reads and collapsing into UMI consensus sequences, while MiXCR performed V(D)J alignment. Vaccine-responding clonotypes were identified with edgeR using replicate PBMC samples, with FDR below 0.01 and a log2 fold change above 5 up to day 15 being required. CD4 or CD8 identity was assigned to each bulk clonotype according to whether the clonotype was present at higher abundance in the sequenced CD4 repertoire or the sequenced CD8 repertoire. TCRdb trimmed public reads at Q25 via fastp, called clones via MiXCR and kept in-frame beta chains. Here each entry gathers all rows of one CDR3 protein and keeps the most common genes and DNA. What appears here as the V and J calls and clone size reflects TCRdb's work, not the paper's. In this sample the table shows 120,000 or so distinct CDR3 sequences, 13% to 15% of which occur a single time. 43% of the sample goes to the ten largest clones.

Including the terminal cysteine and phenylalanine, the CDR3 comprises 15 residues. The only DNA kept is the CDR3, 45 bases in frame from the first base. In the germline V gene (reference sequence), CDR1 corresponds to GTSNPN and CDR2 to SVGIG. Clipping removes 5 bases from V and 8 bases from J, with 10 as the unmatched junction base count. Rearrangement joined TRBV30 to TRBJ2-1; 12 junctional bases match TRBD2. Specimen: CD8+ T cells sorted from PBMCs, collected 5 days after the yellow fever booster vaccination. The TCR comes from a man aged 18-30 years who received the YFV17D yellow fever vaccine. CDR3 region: CAWAPLAGGPDEQFF. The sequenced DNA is TGTGCCTGGGCGCCCCTAGCGGGGGGGCCGGATGAGCAGTTCTTC.